The clone carrying this T cell receptor (beta chain) was counted many times. Antigen: not known. Samples came from axillary lymph nodes draining the breast cancer. The sample belongs to a study of breast tumors, draining lymph nodes, adjacent tissues. Study results and limitations: Findings are consistent with lymph node origin and intratumoral expansion of most tumor T cells. Tumors had less TCR diversity than lymph nodes, more than nontumor tissue. Data only fit, rather than demonstrated, lymph node origin of most tumor T cells. Luminal-like breast cancer showed significantly higher tumor–nontumor repertoire similarity than basal-like.

MiXCR, applied by TCRdb to the multiplex PCR reads, yields one record per CDR3 protein. The sample comprises around 290,000 distinct CDR3 sequences, about 30% of which are singletons, and 1.1% rests with the top ten. This clonotype originated in a female donor with breast cancer. Some clones in this sample may be carry-over from other donors' samples. The sample consisted of axillary lymph node tissue.

CDR3 nucleotide sequence: TGCAGCGCGCCACTAGCGCTATACAATGAGCAGTTCTTC. This sequence encodes CSAPLALYNEQFF. The chain employs TRBV29-1 and TRBJ2-1; 7 nucleotides agree with TRBD2. V was pared by 7 bases and J by 4 bases, with 7 bases of the junction left unmatched. The length of the CDR3 is 13 residues. Germline V lookup: CDR1 SQVTM, CDR2 ANQGSEA.